Detailed here is one TCR beta chain. The antigen is unknown. V dropped 1 base and J dropped 9 bases, with 18 bases sitting between them. Germline loops: CDR1 SGHTA, CDR2 FQGNSA. This CDR3 is built from 15 residues. This table comes from immunoSEQ multiplex PCR, and its TCRdb copy is limited to in-frame clones, with some not included. This table holds tens of thousands of clones, around 82% found once. This specimen comes from a study of OX40 agonist ivuxolimab in advanced cancers. Study overall: Clinicians treated patients with ivuxolimab, an agonistic anti-OX40 (CD134) antibody. A history of anti-PD-1, anti-PD-L1 or anti-CTLA-4 therapy was acceptable, and 40% had some. The study reported partial responses in three patients: one hepatocellular carcinoma, two cutaneous melanoma.

Study-level findings and limits: People who partly responded at 0.1-3.0 mg/kg had some of the least clonal expansion seen.

This clonotype was sampled from an adult with an advanced solid tumor such as melanoma, head and neck, liver or kidney cancer. Sequencing used CD4+ or CD8+ T cells sorted from blood, obtained in a trial of the OX40 agonist ivuxolimab. The gene calls are TRBV7-2 and TRBJ2-5, with D perhaps matching TRBD2 (5 bases). CDR3 in DNA: TGTGCCAGCAGCTTAGGTGGACTGCAGGTTGGGGCCCAGTACTTC. Protein: CASSLGGLQVGAQYF. Full variable domain (missing parts from reference TRBV7-2 and TRBJ2-5): GAGVSQSPSNKVTEKGKDVELRCDPISGHTALYWYRQSLGQGLEFLIYFQGNSAPDKSGLPSDRFSAERTGGSVSTLTIQRTQQEDSAVYLCASSLGGLQVGAQYFGPGTRLLVL.